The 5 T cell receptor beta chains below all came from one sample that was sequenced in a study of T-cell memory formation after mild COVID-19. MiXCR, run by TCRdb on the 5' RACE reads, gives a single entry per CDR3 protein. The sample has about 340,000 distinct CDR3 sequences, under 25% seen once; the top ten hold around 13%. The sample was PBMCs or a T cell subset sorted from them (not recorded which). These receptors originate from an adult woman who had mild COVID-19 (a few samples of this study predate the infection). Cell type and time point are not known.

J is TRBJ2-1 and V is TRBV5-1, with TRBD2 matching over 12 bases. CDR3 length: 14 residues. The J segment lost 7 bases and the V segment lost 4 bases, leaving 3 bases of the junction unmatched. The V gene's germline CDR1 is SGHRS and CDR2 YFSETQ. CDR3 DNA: TGCGCCAGCAGCCACGGGACTAGCGGGAATGAGCAGTTCTTC. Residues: CASSHGTSGNEQFF.

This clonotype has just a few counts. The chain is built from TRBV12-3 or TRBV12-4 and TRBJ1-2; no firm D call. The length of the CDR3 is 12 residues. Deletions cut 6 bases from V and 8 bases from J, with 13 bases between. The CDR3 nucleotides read TGTGCCAGCAGCAATCCGCCGGACGGCTACACCTTC. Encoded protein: CASSNPPDGYTF.

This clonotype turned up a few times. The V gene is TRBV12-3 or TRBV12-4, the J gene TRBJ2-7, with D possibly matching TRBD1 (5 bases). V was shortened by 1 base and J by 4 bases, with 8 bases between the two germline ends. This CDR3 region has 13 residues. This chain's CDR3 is CASSLGQKYEQYF. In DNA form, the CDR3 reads TGTGCCAGCAGTTTAGGACAGAAGTACGAGCAGTACTTC.

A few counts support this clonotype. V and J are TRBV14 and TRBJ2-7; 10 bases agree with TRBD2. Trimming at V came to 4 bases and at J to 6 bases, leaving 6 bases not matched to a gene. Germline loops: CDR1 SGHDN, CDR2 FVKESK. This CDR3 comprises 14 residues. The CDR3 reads CASSRELAGTEQYF. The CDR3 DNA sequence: TGTGCCAGCAGCCGAGAACTAGCGGGAACCGAGCAGTACTTC.

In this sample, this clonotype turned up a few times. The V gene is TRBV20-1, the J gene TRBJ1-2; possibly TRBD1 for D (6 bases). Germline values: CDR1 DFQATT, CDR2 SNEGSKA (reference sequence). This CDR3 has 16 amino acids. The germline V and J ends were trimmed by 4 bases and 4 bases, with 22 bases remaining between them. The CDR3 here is CSATDPDRTELYGYTF. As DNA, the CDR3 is TGCAGTGCTACCGACCCTGACCGGACAGAACTCTATGGCTACACCTTC.